Presented here are 13 T cell receptor beta chains from one specimen sequenced in a study of blood T cell repertoires in COVID-19. Generated by immunoSEQ multiplex PCR, the TCRdb table keeps only in-frame clones and is missing some. The data hold about 170,000 clones, with approximately 83% observed a single time. Sequencing was done on a sample of peripheral blood. The receptors were gathered from a woman aged 60-70 years with acute or convalescent COVID-19.

This clone was counted between two and nine times. The CDR3 nucleotides read TGCGCCAGGGTGGGGCTAGCGGGCACAGATACGCAGTATTTT. Residues: CARVGLAGTDTQYF. This rearrangement joins TRBV10-1 to TRBJ2-3; 7 bases align to TRBD2. The V gene's germline CDR1 is WNHNN and CDR2 SYGVQD (reference sequence). V dropped 9 bases and J dropped 1; count of bases not matched to a gene: 7. This CDR3 region has 14 residues.

As for this clone: The sample contains more than one DNA sequence encoding this CDR3. V gene TRBV3-1 (or the pseudogene TRBV3-2) combines with J gene TRBJ1-2, with 7 bases matching TRBD1. CDR3 size: 13 residues. Trimming removed 4 bases from V and 5 bases from J; junction bases left unmatched: 4. Germline V gives CDR1 LGHDT, CDR2 YNNKEL (reference sequence). The CDR3 bases are TGTGCCAGCAGCCCCGGGACAGCGTATGGCTACACCTTC. Protein sequence: CASSPGTAYGYTF.

The gene calls are TRBV4-1 and TRBJ2-2; D is undetermined. The CDR3 spans 15 residues. V shed 2 bases and J shed 1 base, with 8 bases lying between them. Looked up from germline, CDR1 is MGHRA and CDR2 is YSYEKL. CDR3 nucleotides: TGCGCCAGCAGCCAACCGCGGATGAACACCGGGGAGCTGTTTTTT. It codes for CASSQPRMNTGELFF.

In nucleotides, the CDR3 is TGTGCCAGCAGCCAAGGACAGGGGGTAGGGCAGCCCCAGCATTTT. Protein product: CASSQGQGVGQPQHF. V is TRBV14 and J is TRBJ1-5; 9 nucleotides line up with TRBD1. V trimming: 1 base; J trimming: 7 bases; junction bases outside the gene matches: 5. Germline values: CDR1 SGHDN, CDR2 FVKESK. The CDR3 contains 15 residues.

This clone showed up just a few times. The chain uses TRBV7-9 and TRBJ2-4; the match to TRBD1 covers 8 bases. Germline loops: CDR1 SEHNR, CDR2 FQNEAQ (reference sequence). The V segment lost 6 bases and the J segment 0 bases; nucleotides outside the gene matches: 4. CDR3 length: 15 residues. DNA for the CDR3: TGTGCCAGCAGTAGGACAGGGCAAGCCAAAAACATTCAGTACTTC. Translated, it gives CASSRTGQAKNIQYF.

This clone is a singleton in its sample. The CDR3 region is CASSLTQGDYGYTF. The CDR3 DNA reads TGTGCCAGCAGCTTAACACAGGGGGACTATGGCTACACCTTC. This chain uses TRBV7-2 with TRBJ1-2; 8 bases are a match to TRBD1. The CDR3 extends over 14 amino acids. Germline CDR1 is SGHTA and CDR2 is FQGNSA. J lost 3 bases, V lost 2 bases, and 2 bases had no gene match.

This clone has only a few counts. The V and J genes are TRBV7-2 and TRBJ2-5; D not resolved. The CDR3 loop spans 15 amino acids. Germline values: CDR1 SGHTA, CDR2 FQGNSA. Trimming removed 3 bases at V and 2 bases at J, with 13 bases between. The CDR3 nucleotides are TGTGCCAGCAGCTTGCCCCCGCCCCTACAAGAGACCCAGTACTTC. Its translation is CASSLPPPLQETQYF.

J is TRBJ1-4 and V is TRBV25-1; no reliable D call. Germline-derived CDR1 and CDR2 are MGHDK and SYGVNS. The ends were cut back, 4 bases at V and 5 bases at J, with 11 bases in the middle. The CDR3 totals 14 residues. The CDR3 reads CASSVGVPNEKLFF. As DNA, the CDR3 is TGTGCCAGCAGTGTCGGGGTCCCGAATGAAAAACTGTTTTTT.

The CDR3 nucleotides are TGTGCCATCAGTGAGTCGTGGACAGGGGCCCCTGAAGCTTTCTTT. This codes for CAISESWTGAPEAFF. The rearrangement uses TRBV10-3 and TRBJ1-1, with 9 positions matching TRBD1. The CDR3 is 15 amino acids. V was clipped by 0 bases and J by 6 bases; unmatched bases: 5. CDR1 ENHRY and CDR2 SYGVKD come from the germline V gene.

The gene calls are TRBV9 and TRBJ1-4, with 12 bases aligning to TRBD1. Trimming cost V 3 bases and J 5 bases; bases outside gene matches: 14. CDR1 SGDLS and CDR2 YYNGEE come from the germline V gene. This CDR3 has 19 residues. The CDR3 bases are TGTGCCAGCAGCGGTTGGGGGACAGGGGGCGCGTCAGCGAATGAAAAACTGTTTTTT. Its protein is CASSGWGTGGASANEKLFF.

This rearrangement joins TRBV7-7 to TRBJ2-6; TRBD1 might be the D (6 bases). Germline CDR1 SSHAT, CDR2 FNYEAQ (reference sequence). CDR3 length: 14 amino acids. The CDR3 is CATGQSTGANVLTF. The CDR3 DNA sequence: TGTGCTACCGGACAGTCAACTGGGGCCAACGTCCTGACTTTC.

The chain recombines TRBV24-1 with TRBJ2-1, with 9 positions matching TRBD1. V trimming: 4 bases; J trimming: 7 bases; junction bases outside the gene matches: 10. Germline CDR1 reads KGHDR; CDR2 reads SFDVKD. The CDR3 runs 16 residues. As DNA, the CDR3 is TGTGCCACCAGTGAATCTGGACAGGGGATGGGGAATGAGCAGTTCTTC. It yields the protein CATSESGQGMGNEQFF.

This clone has more than one count but fewer than ten. The V gene is TRBV4-1, the J gene TRBJ1-2; possibly TRBD1 for D (6 bases). The V gene's germline CDR1 is MGHRA and CDR2 YSYEKL. CDR3 size: 16 residues. V was pared by 1 base and J by 0 bases, with 12 bases between. This CDR3 reads CASSQGTGHTNYGYTF. For the CDR3, the DNA is TGCGCCAGCAGCCAAGGAACAGGGCACACTAACTATGGCTACACCTTC.